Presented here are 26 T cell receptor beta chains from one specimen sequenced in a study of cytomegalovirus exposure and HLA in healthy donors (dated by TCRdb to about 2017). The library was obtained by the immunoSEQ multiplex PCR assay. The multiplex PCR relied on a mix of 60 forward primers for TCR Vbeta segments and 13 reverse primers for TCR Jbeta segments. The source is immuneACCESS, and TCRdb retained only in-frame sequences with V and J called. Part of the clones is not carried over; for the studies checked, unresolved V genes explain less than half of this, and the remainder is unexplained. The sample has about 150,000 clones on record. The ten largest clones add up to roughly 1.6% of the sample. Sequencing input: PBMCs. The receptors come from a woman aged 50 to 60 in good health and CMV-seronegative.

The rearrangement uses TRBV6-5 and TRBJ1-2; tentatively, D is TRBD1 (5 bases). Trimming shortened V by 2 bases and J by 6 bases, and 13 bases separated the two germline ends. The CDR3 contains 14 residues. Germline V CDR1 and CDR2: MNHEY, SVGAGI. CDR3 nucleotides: TGTGCCAGCAGTTACCCGGCAGGGAGGGATGGCTACACCTTC. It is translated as CASSYPAGRDGYTF.

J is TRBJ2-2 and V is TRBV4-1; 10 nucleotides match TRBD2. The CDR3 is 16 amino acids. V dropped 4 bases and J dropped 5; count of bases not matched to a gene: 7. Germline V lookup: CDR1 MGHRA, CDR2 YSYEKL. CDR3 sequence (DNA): TGCGCCAGCAGCCCCCGATTAGCGGGGGGAACCGGGGAGCTGTTTTTT. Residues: CASSPRLAGGTGELFF.

CDR3 bases: TGTGCCAGCAGCGCCTATTCCTCCTACGAGCAGTACTTC. Translation gives CASSAYSSYEQYF. The rearrangement joins TRBV9 to TRBJ2-7; D gene unclear. Deletions cut 3 bases from V and 0 bases from J, with 7 bases between. The germline V gene encodes CDR1 SGDLS and CDR2 YYNGEE. The CDR3 length is 13 residues.

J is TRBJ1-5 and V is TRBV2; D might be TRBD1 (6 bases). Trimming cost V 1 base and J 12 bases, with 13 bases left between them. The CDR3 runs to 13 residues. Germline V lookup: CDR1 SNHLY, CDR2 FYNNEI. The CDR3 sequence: CASSEEGGLLQHF. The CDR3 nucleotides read TGTGCCAGCAGTGAAGAGGGGGGGCTGCTCCAGCATTTT.

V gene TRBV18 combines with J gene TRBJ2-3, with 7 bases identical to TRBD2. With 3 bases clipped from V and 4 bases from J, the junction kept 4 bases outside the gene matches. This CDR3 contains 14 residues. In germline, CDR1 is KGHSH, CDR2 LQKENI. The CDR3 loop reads CASSPGGRPDTQYF. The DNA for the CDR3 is TGTGCCAGCTCACCCGGGGGGAGGCCAGATACGCAGTATTTT.

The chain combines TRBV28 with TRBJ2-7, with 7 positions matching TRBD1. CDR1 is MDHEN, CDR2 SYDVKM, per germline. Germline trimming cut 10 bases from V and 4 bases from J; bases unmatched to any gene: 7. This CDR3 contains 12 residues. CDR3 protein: CATWDRVYEQYF. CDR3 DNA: TGTGCCACCTGGGACAGAGTATACGAGCAGTACTTC.

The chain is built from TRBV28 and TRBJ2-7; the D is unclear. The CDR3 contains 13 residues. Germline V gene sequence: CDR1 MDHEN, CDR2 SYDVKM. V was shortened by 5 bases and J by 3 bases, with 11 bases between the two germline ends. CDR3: CASSTTSSYEQYF. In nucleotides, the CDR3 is TGTGCCAGCAGTACTACATCTAGCTACGAGCAGTACTTC.

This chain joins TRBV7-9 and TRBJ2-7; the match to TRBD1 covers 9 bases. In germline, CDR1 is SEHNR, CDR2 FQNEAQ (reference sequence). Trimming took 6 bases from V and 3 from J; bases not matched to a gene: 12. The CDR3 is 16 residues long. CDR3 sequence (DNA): TGTGCCAGCAGTTCTTTCCGGGACAGGGATATCTACGAGCAGTACTTC. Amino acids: CASSSFRDRDIYEQYF.

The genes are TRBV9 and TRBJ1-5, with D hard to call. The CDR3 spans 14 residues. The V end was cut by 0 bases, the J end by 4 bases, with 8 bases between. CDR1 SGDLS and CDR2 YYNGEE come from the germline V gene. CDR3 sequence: CASSVAGENQPQHF. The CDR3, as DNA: TGTGCCAGCAGCGTAGCCGGGGAAAATCAGCCCCAGCATTTT.

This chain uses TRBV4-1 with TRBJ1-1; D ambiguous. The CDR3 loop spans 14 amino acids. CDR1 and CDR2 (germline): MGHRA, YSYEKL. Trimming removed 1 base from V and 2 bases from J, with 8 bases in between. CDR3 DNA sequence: TGCGCCAGCAGCCAAGTTCACCTAAACACTGAAGCTTTCTTT. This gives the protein CASSQVHLNTEAFF.

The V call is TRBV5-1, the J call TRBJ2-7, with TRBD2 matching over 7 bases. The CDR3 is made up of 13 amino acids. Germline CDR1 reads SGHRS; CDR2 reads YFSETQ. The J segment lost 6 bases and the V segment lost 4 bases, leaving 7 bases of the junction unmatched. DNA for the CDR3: TGCGCCAGCAGCCCCGACCCGGGAGGCGAGCAGTACTTC. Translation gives CASSPDPGGEQYF. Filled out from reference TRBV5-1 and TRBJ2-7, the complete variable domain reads KAGVTQTPRYLIKTRGQQVTLSCSPISGHRSVSWYQQTPGQGLQFLFEYFSETQRNKGNFPGRFSGRQFSNSRSEMNVSTLELGDSALYLCASSPDPGGEQYFGPGTRLTVT.

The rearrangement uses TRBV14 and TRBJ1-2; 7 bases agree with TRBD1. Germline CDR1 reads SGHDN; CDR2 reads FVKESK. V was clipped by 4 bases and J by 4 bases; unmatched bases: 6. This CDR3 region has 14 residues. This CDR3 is CASSPGTDLYGYTF. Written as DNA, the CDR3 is TGTGCCAGCAGCCCCGGGACAGATCTCTATGGCTACACCTTC. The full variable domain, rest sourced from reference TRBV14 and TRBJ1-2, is EAGVTQFPSHSVIEKGQTVTLRCDPISGHDNLYWYRRVMGKEIKFLLHFVKESKQDESGMPNNRFLAERTGGTYSTLKVQPAELEDSGVYFCASSPGTDLYGYTFGSGTRLTVV.

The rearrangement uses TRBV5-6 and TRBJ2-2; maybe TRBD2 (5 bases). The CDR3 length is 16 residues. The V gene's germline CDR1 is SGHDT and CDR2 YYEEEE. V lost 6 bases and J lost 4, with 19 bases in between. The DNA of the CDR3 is TGTGCCAGCACCCCCCGCGGAGCGGCTCGCACCGGGGAGCTGTTTTTT. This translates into CASTPRGAARTGELFF.

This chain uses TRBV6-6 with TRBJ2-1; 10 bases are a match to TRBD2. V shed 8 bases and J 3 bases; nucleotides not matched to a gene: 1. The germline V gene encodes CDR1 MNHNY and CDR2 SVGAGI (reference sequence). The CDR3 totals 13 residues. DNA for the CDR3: TGTGCCAGCCTAGCGGGGGACTACAATGAGCAGTTCTTC. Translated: CASLAGDYNEQFF.

The CDR3 DNA reads as TGTGCCAGCAGCCCGATCATAACTAGCGGATATTACAATGAGCAGTTCTTC. Translation gives CASSPIITSGYYNEQFF. The V and J genes are TRBV14 and TRBJ2-1; 8 bases agree with TRBD2. Germline loops: CDR1 SGHDN, CDR2 FVKESK. V dropped 4 bases and J dropped 4; count of bases not matched to a gene: 12. The CDR3 has 17 residues.

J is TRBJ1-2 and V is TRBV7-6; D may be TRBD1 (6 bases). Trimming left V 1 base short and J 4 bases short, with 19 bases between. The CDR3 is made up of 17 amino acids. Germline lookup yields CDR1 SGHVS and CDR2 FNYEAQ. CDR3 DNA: TGTGCCAGCAGCTTAGGAGGGGGGGAGCGACACCCCTATGGCTACACCTTC. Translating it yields CASSLGGGERHPYGYTF.

CDR3 sequence: CASSRGLESTEAFF. Here the CDR3 DNA reads TGTGCCAGCTCACGGGGACTGGAGAGCACTGAAGCTTTCTTT. The V and J genes are TRBV18 and TRBJ1-1; a weak D match, TRBD1 (5 bases). The CDR3 consists of 14 residues. V lost 4 bases, J lost 4 bases, and 13 bases lay in between. Germline CDR1 and CDR2: KGHSH and LQKENI. Looking up the rest from reference TRBV18 and TRBJ1-1 gives the full variable domain: NAGVMQNPRHLVRRRGQEARLRCSPMKGHSHVYWYRQLPEEGLKFMVYLQKENIIDESGMPKERFSAEFPKEGPSILRIQQVVRGDSAAYFCASSRGLESTEAFFGQGTRLTVV.

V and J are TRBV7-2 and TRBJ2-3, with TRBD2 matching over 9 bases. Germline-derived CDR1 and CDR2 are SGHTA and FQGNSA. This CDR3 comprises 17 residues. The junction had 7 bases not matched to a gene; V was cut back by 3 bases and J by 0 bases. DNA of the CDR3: TGTGCCAGCAGCTTTCCTAGCGCGGGGGGGAGCACAGATACGCAGTATTTT. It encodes CASSFPSAGGSTDTQYF.

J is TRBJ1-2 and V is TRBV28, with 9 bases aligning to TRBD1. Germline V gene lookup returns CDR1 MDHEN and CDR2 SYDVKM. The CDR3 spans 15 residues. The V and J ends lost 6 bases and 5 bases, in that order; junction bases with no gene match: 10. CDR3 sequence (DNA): TGTGCCAGCAGGTCACCCGAGGACAGGGGTTATGGCTACACCTTC. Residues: CASRSPEDRGYGYTF.

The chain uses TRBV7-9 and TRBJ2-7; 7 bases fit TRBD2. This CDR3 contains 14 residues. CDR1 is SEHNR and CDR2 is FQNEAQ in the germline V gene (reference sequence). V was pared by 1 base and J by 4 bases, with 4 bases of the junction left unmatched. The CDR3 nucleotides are TGTGCCAGCAGCTTAGACCTAGCGGTGTACGAGCAGTACTTC. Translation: CASSLDLAVYEQYF.

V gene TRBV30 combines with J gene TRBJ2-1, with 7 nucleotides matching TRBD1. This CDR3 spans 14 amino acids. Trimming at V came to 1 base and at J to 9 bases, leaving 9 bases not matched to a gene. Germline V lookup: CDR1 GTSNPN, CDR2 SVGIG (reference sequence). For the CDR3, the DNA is TGTGCCTGGAGTGAGCTAACAGGGGAAGGTGAGCAGTTCTTC. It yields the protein CAWSELTGEGEQFF.

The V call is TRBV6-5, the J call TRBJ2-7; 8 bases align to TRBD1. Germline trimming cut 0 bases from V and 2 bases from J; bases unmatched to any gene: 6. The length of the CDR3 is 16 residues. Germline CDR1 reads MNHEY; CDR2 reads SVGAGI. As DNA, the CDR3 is TGTGCCAGCAGTTACTCCACCGGGACAGGCACCTACGAGCAGTACTTC. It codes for CASSYSTGTGTYEQYF.

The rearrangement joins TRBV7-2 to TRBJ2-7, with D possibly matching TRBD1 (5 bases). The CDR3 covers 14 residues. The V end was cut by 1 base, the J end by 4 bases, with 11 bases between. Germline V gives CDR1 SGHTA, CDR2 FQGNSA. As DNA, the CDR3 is TGTGCCAGCAGCTTAGTCGTCAGGGTTTACGAGCAGTACTTC. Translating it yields CASSLVVRVYEQYF.

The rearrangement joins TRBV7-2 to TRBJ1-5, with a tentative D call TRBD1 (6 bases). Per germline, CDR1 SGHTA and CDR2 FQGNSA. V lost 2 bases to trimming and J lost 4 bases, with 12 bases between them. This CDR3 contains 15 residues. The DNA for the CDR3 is TGTGCCAGCAGCTTATTGGACAGAAAGAATCAGCCCCAGCATTTT. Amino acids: CASSLLDRKNQPQHF.

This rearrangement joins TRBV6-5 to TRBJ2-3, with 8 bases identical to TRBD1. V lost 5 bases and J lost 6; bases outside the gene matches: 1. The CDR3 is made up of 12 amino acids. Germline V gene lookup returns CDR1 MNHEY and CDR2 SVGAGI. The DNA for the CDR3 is TGTGCCAGCAGTAGGACAGGGGATACGCAGTATTTT. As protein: CASSRTGDTQYF.

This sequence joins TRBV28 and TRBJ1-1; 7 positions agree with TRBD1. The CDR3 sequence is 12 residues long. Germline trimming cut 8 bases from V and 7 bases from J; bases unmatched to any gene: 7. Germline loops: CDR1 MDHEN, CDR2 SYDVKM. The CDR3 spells CASGDRRYEAFF. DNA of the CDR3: TGTGCCAGCGGGGACAGAAGATATGAAGCTTTCTTT. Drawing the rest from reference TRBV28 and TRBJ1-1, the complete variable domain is DVKVTQSSRYLVKRTGEKVFLECVQDMDHENMFWYRQDPGLGLRLIYFSYDVKMKEKGDIPEGYSVSREKKERFSLILESASTNQTSMYLCASGDRRYEAFFGQGTRLTVV.